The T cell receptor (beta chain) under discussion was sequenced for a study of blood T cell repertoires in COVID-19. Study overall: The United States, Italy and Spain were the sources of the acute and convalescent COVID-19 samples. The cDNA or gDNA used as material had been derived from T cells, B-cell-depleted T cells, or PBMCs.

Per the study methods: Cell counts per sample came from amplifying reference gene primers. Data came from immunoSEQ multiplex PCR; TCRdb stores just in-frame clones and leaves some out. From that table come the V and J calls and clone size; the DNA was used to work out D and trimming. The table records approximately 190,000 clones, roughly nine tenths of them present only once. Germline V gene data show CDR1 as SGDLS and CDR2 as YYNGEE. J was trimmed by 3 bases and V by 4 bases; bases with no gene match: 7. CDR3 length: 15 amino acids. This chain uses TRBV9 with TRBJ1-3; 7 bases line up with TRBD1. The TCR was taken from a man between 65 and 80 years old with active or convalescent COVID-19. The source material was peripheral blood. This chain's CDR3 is CASSHRGDFGNTIYF. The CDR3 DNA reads TGTGCCAGCAGCCACAGGGGTGACTTTGGAAACACCATATATTTT.